The source of this T cell receptor (beta chain) is a study of blood T cell repertoires in COVID-19. Study-level background: Sources were T cells, B-cell-depleted T cells, or PBMCs; the material itself was cDNA or gDNA.

Study processing details: Amplifying reference gene primers gave estimates of nucleated cell counts. TCRdb keeps only in-frame clones here, not all; method: immunoSEQ multiplex PCR. The DNA gave D and trimming, while V, J and clone size come from that table. The sample records around 170,000 clones, approximately 90% being singletons. The germline V gene encodes CDR1 MGHRA and CDR2 YSYEKL. The trim removed 4 bases at V and 4 bases at J, leaving 6 bases unmatched. This CDR3 has 16 residues. The rearrangement joins TRBV4-1 to TRBJ2-5, with TRBD2 matching 13 bases. Sample: peripheral blood. The sequence was collected from a woman in her thirties with acute or convalescent COVID-19. The CDR3 DNA sequence: TGCGCCAGCAGCCTTTCGGGACTAGCGGGAATAGAGACCCAGTACTTC. Translation: CASSLSGLAGIETQYF.